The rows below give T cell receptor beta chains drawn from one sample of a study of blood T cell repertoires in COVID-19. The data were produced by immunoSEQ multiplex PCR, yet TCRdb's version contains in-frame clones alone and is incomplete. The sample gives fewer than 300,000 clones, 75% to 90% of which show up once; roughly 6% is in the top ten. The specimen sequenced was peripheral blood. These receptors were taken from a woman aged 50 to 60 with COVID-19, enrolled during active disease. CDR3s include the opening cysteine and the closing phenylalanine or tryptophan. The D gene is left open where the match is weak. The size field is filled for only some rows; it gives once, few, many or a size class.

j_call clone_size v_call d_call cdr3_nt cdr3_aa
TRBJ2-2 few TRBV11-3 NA TGTGCCAGCAGCTCCCCATACACCGGGGAGCTGTTTTTT CASSSPYTGELFF
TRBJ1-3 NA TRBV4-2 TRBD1 TGTGCCAGCAGCCAAGACAGGGGGTCTGGAAACACCATATATTTT CASSQDRGSGNTIYF
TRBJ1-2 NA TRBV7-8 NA TGTGCCAGCAGCTTGCTGTCGACCGGGGACTATGGCTACACCTTC CASSLLSTGDYGYTF
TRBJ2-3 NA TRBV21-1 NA TGTGCCAGCGGCGGACTAGCTGGTTCCCTAGACACAGATACGCAGTATTTT CASGGLAGSLDTDTQYF
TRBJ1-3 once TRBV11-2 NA TGTGCCAGCAGCTTAGGGCTGGGAAACACCATATATTTT CASSLGLGNTIYF
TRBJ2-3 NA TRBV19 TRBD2 TGTGCCAGTAGTATAGATAGCGGGAGCAGCACAGATACGCAGTATTTT CASSIDSGSSTDTQYF
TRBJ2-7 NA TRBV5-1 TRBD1 TGCGCCAGCAGTTTGAACAGGGGATACTACGAGCAGTACTTC CASSLNRGYYEQYF
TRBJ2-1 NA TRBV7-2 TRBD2 TGTGCCAGCAGCCCCAGGACTAGCGGGAGGAACAATGAGCAGTTCTTC CASSPRTSGRNNEQFF
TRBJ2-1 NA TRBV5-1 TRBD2 TGCGCCAGCAGCTTCGGAGCGGGAGGGCCCTACAATGAGCAGTTCTTC CASSFGAGGPYNEQFF
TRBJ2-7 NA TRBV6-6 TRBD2 TGTGCCAGCAGACCCCTAGCGGGAGACTCCTACGAGCAGTACTTC CASRPLAGDSYEQYF
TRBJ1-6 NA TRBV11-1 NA TGTGCCAGCAGCTTACAGGGTCGACGGTCACCCCTCCACTTT CASSLQGRRSPLHF
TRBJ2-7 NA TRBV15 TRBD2 TGTGCCACCAGCAGAGATTCCCAGCGGGGGGCCTACGAGCAGTACTTC CATSRDSQRGAYEQYF
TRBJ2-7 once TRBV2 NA TGTGCCAGCAGTGTAGGGGGCTACGAGCAGTACTTC CASSVGGYEQYF
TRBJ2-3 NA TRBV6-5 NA TGTGCCAGCAGTTACTCATCCCTCGGCACAGATACGCAGTATTTT CASSYSSLGTDTQYF
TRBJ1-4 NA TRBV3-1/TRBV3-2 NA TGTGCCAGCAGCCAAGACTGGCAGGATGAAAAACTGTTTTTT CASSQDWQDEKLFF
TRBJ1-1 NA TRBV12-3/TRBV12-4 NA TGTGCCAGCAGTTTCAGAAGGAACACTGAAGCTTTCTTT CASSFRRNTEAFF
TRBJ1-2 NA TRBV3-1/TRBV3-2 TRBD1 TGTGCCAGCAGCCTAAGGACAGGAGCTAACTATGGCTACACCTTC CASSLRTGANYGYTF
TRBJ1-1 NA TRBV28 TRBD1 TGTGCCAGCAGTTCCTGGACAGGGGATACTAACACTGAAGCTTTCTTT CASSSWTGDTNTEAFF
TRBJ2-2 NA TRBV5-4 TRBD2 TGTGCCAGCAGCTTGGCCGGGGGGGGCACCGGGGAGCTGTTTTTT CASSLAGGGTGELFF
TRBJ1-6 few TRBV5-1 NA TGCGCCAGCAGCTCTGAGGGAAATTCACCCCTCCACTTT CASSSEGNSPLHF
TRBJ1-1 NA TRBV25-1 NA TGTGCCAGCCGCTCTGGACTTTACACTGAAGCTTTCTTT CASRSGLYTEAFF
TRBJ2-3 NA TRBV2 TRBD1 TGTGCCAGCAGTGTGGACAGGGGGCGCCCAGATACGCAGTATTTT CASSVDRGRPDTQYF
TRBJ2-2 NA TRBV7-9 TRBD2 TGTGCCAGCAGCCGGAGCGGGAACTCAATCACCGGGGAGCTGTTTTTT CASSRSGNSITGELFF
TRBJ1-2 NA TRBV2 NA TGTGCCAGCAGTGTCCAGGACTATGGCTACACCTTC CASSVQDYGYTF
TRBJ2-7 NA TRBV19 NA TGTGCCAGTAGTAGCAAGACCGGGATAGCCGTCCACGAGCAGTACTTC CASSSKTGIAVHEQYF
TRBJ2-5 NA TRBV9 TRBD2 TGTGCCAGCAGCGCACGACTAGCGACACAAGAGACCCAGTACTTC CASSARLATQETQYF
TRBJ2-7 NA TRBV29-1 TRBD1 TGCAGCGTGGCCCACAGGGGAAAAGCTCCGGGCTTGTCCTACGAGCAGTACTTC CSVAHRGKAPGLSYEQYF
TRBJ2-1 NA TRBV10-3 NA TGTGCCATCAATACGGCGGGGAGCTCCTACAATGAGCAGTTCTTC CAINTAGSSYNEQFF
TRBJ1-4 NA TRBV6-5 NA TGTGCCAGCAGGGACATAGCAACTAATGAAAAACTGTTTTTT CASRDIATNEKLFF
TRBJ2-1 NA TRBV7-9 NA TGTGCCAGCAGACCCAGCGGTCCAACAGAATCGACCTACAATGAGCAGTTCTTC CASRPSGPTESTYNEQFF
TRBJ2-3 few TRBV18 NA TGTGCCAGCTCACCACCTTCCGGCACAGATACGCAGTATTTT CASSPPSGTDTQYF
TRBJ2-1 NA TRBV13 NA TGTGCCAGCAGCTCACCCGGGACTCCCGGGGATGAGCAGTTCTTC CASSSPGTPGDEQFF
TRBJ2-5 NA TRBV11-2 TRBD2 TGTGCCAGCAGCCGGCGGGAGGGCCAAGAGACCCAGTACTTC CASSRREGQETQYF
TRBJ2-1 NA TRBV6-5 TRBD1 TGTGCCAGCAGTTACACCCAGGGGGCTATTTACAATGAGCAGTTCTTC CASSYTQGAIYNEQFF
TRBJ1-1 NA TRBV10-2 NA TGCGCCAGCAGTGAGTCGAGGCTACTAGCTTTCTTT CASSESRLLAFF
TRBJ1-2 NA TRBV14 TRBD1 TGTGCCAGCAGCTTCGGACAGGCTTTCTATGGCTACACCTTC CASSFGQAFYGYTF
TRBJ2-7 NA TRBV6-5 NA TGTGCCAGCAGTTATAACAGGGTTCCCTACGAGCAGTACTTC CASSYNRVPYEQYF
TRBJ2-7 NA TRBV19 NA TGTGCCAGTAGTATCAAGCGTCCCTACGAGCAGTACTTC CASSIKRPYEQYF
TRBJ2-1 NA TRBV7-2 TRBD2 TGTGCCAGCAGCCTGGGACTAGCACTATACAATGAGCAGTTCTTC CASSLGLALYNEQFF
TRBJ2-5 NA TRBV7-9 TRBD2 TGTGCCAGCAGCTTGACTAGCGGGGGGCAAGAGACCCAGTACTTC CASSLTSGGQETQYF
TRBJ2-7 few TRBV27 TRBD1 TGTGCCAGCAGTTTATCGGCCGGGACAGCCCTGGGCGAGCAGTACTTC CASSLSAGTALGEQYF
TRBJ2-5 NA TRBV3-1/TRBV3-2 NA TGTGCCAGCAGCCAAGGCACCCTCGGTGCCCAGTACTTC CASSQGTLGAQYF
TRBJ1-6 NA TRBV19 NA TGTGCCAGCAAATCGAGGGTCAACAATTCACCCCTCCACTTT CASKSRVNNSPLHF
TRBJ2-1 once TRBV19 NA TGTGCCACTGGGGGGGGCAATTATGAGCAGTTCTTC CATGGGNYEQFF
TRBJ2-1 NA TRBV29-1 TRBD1 TGCAGCGAGCTACAGGGGAGCAATGAGCAGTTCTTC CSELQGSNEQFF
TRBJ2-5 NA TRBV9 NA TGTGCCAGCAGCGCTAGCGTGGGGGAGACCCAGTACTTC CASSASVGETQYF
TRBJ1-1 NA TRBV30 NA TGTGCCTGGAGTAGGTCGGGATATACTGAAGCTTTCTTT CAWSRSGYTEAFF
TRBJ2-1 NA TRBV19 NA TGTGCCACCAAATGGAGGGAGACATCCTACAATGAGCAGTTCTTC CATKWRETSYNEQFF
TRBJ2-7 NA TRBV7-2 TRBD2 TGTGCCAGCAGCTTAGGATCGGTGGGACTAGCGGAAGAGCAGTACTTC CASSLGSVGLAEEQYF
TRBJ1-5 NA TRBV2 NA TGTGCCAGCAGTGGGGGCAGGGTCATTCAGCCCCAGCATTTT CASSGGRVIQPQHF
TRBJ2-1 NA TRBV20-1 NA TGCAGTGCTAGTAGTAATCCCCGGGTACGCAACAATGAGCAGTTCTTC CSASSNPRVRNNEQFF
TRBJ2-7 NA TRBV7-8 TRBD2 TGTGCCAGCAGCCCACTAGCGGTCAGCTCCTACGAGCAGTACTTC CASSPLAVSSYEQYF
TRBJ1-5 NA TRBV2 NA TGTGCCAGCAGTGTCGAAGGGGATCAGCCCCAGCATTTT CASSVEGDQPQHF